This TCR beta chain was sequenced during a study of OX40 agonist ivuxolimab in advanced cancers. Turning to the overall study: Ivuxolimab was an agonistic, fully human IgG2 monoclonal antibody directed against OX40 (CD134), a costimulatory receptor. The paper reports the monotherapy dose-escalation portion (N = 52 patients) of the phase I ivuxolimab trial. Intravenous ivuxolimab was administered to patients every 2 weeks at six dose levels: 0.01, 0.1, 0.3, 1.5, 3 and 10 mg/kg. The purpose of peripheral TCRbeta sequencing was to test whether ivuxolimab changed TCR sequence diversity and led to clonal T-cell expansion. Of the approximately 54 dose-escalation patients, hepatocellular carcinoma was present in approximately 20, melanoma in roughly 15, renal cell carcinoma in 9 and head and neck cancer in 9. Prior anti-PD-1, anti-PD-L1 or anti-CTLA-4 therapy was permitted, and 40% of dose-escalation patients had received checkpoint inhibitors. Three dose-escalation patients achieved partial responses, one with hepatocellular carcinoma and two with cutaneous melanoma. In the dose-escalation cohort, 75% to 85% of patients were male, and the mean age was around 65 years with a range of about 23 to 79.

To sequence the TCRbeta CDR3 region, genomic DNA was isolated from the sorted cells. The immunoSEQ Assay was used to sequence the TCRbeta CDR3 regions. TCRdb holds this immuneACCESS table with in-frame rearrangements only. Some clones are missing; in checked studies, unresolved V genes explain under half, and the rest has no known cause. The sample table lists about 78,000 clones, 92% of them with a count of one. The ten largest clones take up 2.8% of the sample. Patients with autoimmune disease history or receiving systemic immunosuppression were excluded from the trial. In every dose cohort, peripheral blood was drawn for TCR sequencing at baseline, cycle 4 day 1, and cycle 7 day 1. Samples were obtained from an open-label, multicenter, first-in-human phase I dose-escalation trial of ivuxolimab. The trial enrolled adults with locally advanced or metastatic head and neck squamous cell, hepatocellular, melanoma or renal cell carcinoma. Before TCR sequencing, CD4+ T cells and CD8+ T cells from peripheral blood were sorted into separate populations.

As concerns this clone: Its antigen is currently not known. Base qualities are not provided; no much larger clone lies one nucleotide away.

Broader findings and caveats from the paper: At doses from 0.1 to 3.0 mg/kg, clonal expansion was seen in both CD4+ and CD8+ blood T cells between baseline and week 6. Which antigens the clonally expanded peripheral T cells were specific for was not determined. Low levels of normalized T-cell clonal expansion were also seen in some patients who did not respond. On average, CD8+ T cells showed more expanded clones than CD4+ T cells after ivuxolimab. Partial responders in the 0.1-3.0 mg/kg groups had among the lowest normalized peripheral clonal expansion, especially among CD8+ T cells.

The clonotype originates from an adult with an advanced solid tumor such as melanoma, head and neck, liver or kidney cancer. This specimen was CD4+ or CD8+ T cells sorted from blood, taken in a trial of the OX40 agonist ivuxolimab.

The sequenced DNA: TGTGCCAGCAGTGCCGCGGCAGCAGGGTCGAATGGCTACACCTTC. The translation is CASSAAAAGSNGYTF. This receptor chain uses TRBV28 and TRBJ1-2; the best D guess is TRBD1, with 5 bases matching. Via the germline V gene, CDR1 is MDHEN and CDR2 SYDVKM. The CDR3 goes from the cysteine to the phenylalanine over 15 residues. Just the 45-base CDR3 DNA is kept, in frame starting at base 1. V drops 5 bases and J drops 6 bases, leaving 19 bases in between.